The subject of this entry is one TCR beta chain. Antigen: not known. V lost 0 bases to trimming and J lost 0 bases; unmatched junction nucleotides: 3. This CDR3 comprises 16 residues. Germline loops: CDR1 SGDLS, CDR2 YYNGEE. The data were taken from a study of T-cell memory formation after mild COVID-19. The wider study: TCR clusters mostly belonged to single donors. The study's findings and limits: Clones which contracted sat mainly in CM and EM if CD4+, and in EMRA if CD8+. For second-wave clones that peaked at day 37, SARS-CoV-2 specificity went unverified.

TCRdb called the 5' RACE reads again in MiXCR, with one record for every CDR3 protein. The table records around 83,000 distinct CDR3 sequences, about 23% of them present only once. This receptor was identified in a man aged 18-30 years who had mild COVID-19 (a few samples of this study predate the infection). Cell type and time point are not known. The sample consisted of PBMCs or a T cell subset sorted from them (not recorded which). The chain uses TRBV9 and TRBJ2-3; 8 bases are shared with TRBD2. As DNA, the CDR3 is TGTGCCAGCAGCGTAGTGGGCGGGGGGAGCACAGATACGCAGTATTTT. Protein: CASSVVGGGSTDTQYF.